This T cell receptor beta chain was documented in a study of blood T cells in healthy people across ages. The study drew donors from healthy Caucasian individuals in Russia aged roughly 6 to 95. General study findings and limits: PBMCs went unsorted, and a conclusive naive versus antigen-experienced comparison was therefore prevented.

For this clonotype: The target antigen is unknown. Germline is not matched at one junction end, which may reflect a read error.

With a J-beta primer mix and a sample-barcoded 5' primer, a second PCR ran roughly 7 to 11 cycles. TCRdb reanalysed the 5' RACE reads using MiXCR and keeps one entry per CDR3 protein. Of about 1 million distinct CDR3 sequences in the sample, around 45% were seen once. The CDR3 contains 14 residues. The sequence derives from a woman in her sixties or seventies in good health. Sequencing was carried out using blood. V and J are TRBV12-3 or TRBV12-4 and TRBJ1-2; D unresolved. The CDR3 coding sequence is TGTACCAGCACCACGAGGTCGGTTAACTATGGCTACACCTTC. It yields the protein CTSTTRSVNYGYTF.